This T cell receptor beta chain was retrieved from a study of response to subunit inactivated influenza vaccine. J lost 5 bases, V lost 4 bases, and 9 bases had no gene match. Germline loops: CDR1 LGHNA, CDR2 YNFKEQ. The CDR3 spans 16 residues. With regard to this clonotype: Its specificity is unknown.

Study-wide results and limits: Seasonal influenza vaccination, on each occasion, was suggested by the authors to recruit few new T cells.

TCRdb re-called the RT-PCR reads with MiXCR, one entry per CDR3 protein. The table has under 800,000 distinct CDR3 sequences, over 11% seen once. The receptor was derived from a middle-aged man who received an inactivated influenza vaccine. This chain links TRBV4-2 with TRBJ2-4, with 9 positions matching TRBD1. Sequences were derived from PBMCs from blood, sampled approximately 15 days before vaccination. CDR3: CASSRRGTGKENIQYF. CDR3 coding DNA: TGTGCCAGCAGCCGGAGGGGGACAGGGAAGGAAAACATTCAGTACTTC.